This T cell receptor beta chain appears in the sequencing data of a study of cytomegalovirus exposure and HLA in healthy donors. The protocol was immunoSEQ multiplex PCR, while the TCRdb copy is restricted to in-frame clones and leaves out a portion. The sample consists of about 110,000 clones, approximately 85% of them appearing once. This clone was observed a handful of times. This clonotype was sampled from a young woman in good health and CMV-seronegative. Sequencing input: PBMCs.

This CDR3 reads CASSYETGRGEQFF. CDR3 in DNA: TGTGCCAGCAGTTACGAGACAGGGCGGGGTGAGCAGTTCTTC. The genes are TRBV6-5 and TRBJ2-1; D perhaps matches TRBD1 (7 bases). The CDR3 sequence is 14 residues long. V was pared by 2 bases and J by 9 bases, with 14 bases between. The germline gives CDR1 MNHEY, CDR2 SVGAGI.